The 26 T cell receptor beta chains listed next were all sequenced from one sample in a study of response to subunit inactivated influenza vaccine. In TCRdb, the RT-PCR reads were re-called with MiXCR into one record per CDR3 protein. The table records more than 700,000 distinct CDR3 sequences, 21% of them present only once. Specimen: PBMCs from blood, collected roughly 5 days after vaccination. These receptors were collected from a man aged 50-60 years who received an inactivated influenza vaccine.

A few counts support this clonotype. The J gene is TRBJ2-2, the V gene TRBV6-2 or TRBV6-3; 7 bases fit TRBD2. Germline CDR1 MNHEY, CDR2 SVGEGT. Unmatched junction bases numbered 3, after V lost 5 bases and J lost 6 bases. This CDR3 is built from 13 residues. The CDR3 DNA reads TGTGCCAGCAGTCGGACTAGTCCCGGGGAGCTGTTTTTT. Its translation: CASSRTSPGELFF.

V usage is TRBV29-1 and J usage is TRBJ2-3, with TRBD2 matching over 8 bases. The germline V gene has CDR1 SQVTM and CDR2 ANQGSEA. CDR3 size: 13 residues. V lost 6 bases, J lost 2 bases, and 4 bases stayed unmatched. The CDR3, as DNA: TGCAGCGTGCCGCGGGGGGCCACAGATACGCAGTATTTT. Protein product: CSVPRGATDTQYF.

This clonotype has ten or more counts. One end of the junction varies from germline; a read error may be responsible. The V gene is TRBV4-2, the J gene TRBJ2-3, with D uncertain. CDR1 and CDR2 (germline): LGHNA, YNFKEQ. There are 16 residues in the CDR3. CDR3 DNA: TGCGCCAGCAGCCAAGAGCTTACAGCTAGCACAGATACGCAGTATTTT. Protein sequence: CASSQELTASTDTQYF.

This sequence joins TRBV7-2 and TRBJ1-2, with D unresolved. Germline assignment: CDR1 SGHTA and CDR2 FQGNSA. There are 13 residues in the CDR3. The ends were cut back, 4 bases at V and 2 bases at J, with 8 bases in the middle. The CDR3, as DNA: TGTGCCAGCAGCTCCCGGGAAAACTATGGCTACACCTTC. This sequence encodes CASSSRENYGYTF.

The CDR3 DNA is TGTGCCAGTAGTGGACTGTTCACAGATACGCAGTATTTT. Protein: CASSGLFTDTQYF. V and J are TRBV19 and TRBJ2-3; tentative D call: TRBD2 (5 bases). CDR1 and CDR2 (germline): LNHDA, SQIVND (reference sequence). The CDR3 sequence is 13 residues long. Trimming took 5 bases from V and 2 from J, leaving 8 bases between them.

Only a few counts were recorded for this clonotype. CDR3 nucleotides: TGTGCCAGCAGGCCGGGACTAGCACGAAATGAGCAGTTCTTC. It is translated as CASRPGLARNEQFF. The rearrangement uses TRBV28 and TRBJ2-1; TRBD2 aligns across 9 bases. V shed 6 bases, J shed 7 bases, and the junction held 7 bases outside the gene matches. Germline V gives CDR1 MDHEN, CDR2 SYDVKM. The CDR3 contains 14 residues.

The rearrangement links TRBV20-1 to TRBJ1-2; TRBD1 matches 9 bases. The CDR3 extends over 14 amino acids. The junction had 6 bases not matched to a gene; V was cut back by 3 bases and J by 4 bases. Germline-derived CDR1 and CDR2 are DFQATT and SNEGSKA (reference sequence). CDR3 DNA: TGCAGTGCTAGTGGGGACAGGGTTTTCTATGGCTACACCTTC. Translated: CSASGDRVFYGYTF.

V is TRBV29-1 and J is TRBJ2-7, with D perhaps assigned TRBD1 or TRBD2 (5 bases each). Germline V gives CDR1 SQVTM, CDR2 ANQGSEA. This CDR3 spans 13 amino acids. V lost 6 bases and J 6 bases, leaving 18 bases between the germline ends. Here the CDR3 reads CSVGSNGGIEQYF. The CDR3 DNA follows: TGCAGCGTGGGCTCGAATGGGGGAATCGAGCAGTACTTC.

Only a few counts were recorded for this clonotype. The CDR3 loop reads CSARRGLGTEAFF. The CDR3 DNA reads as TGCAGTGCTAGGAGGGGCCTGGGAACTGAAGCTTTCTTT. This sequence joins TRBV20-1 and TRBJ1-1, with D maybe TRBD1 (5 bases). V was trimmed by 3 bases and J by 5 bases, leaving 13 bases between them. CDR1 and CDR2 from the germline V gene are DFQATT and SNEGSKA (reference sequence). The CDR3 has 13 amino acids.

This clonotype was seen at least ten times. This chain joins TRBV30 and TRBJ2-3, with D hard to call. This CDR3 is 15 amino acids long. Germline-derived CDR1 and CDR2 are GTSNPN and SVGIG (reference sequence). The germline V and J ends were trimmed by 0 bases and 4 bases, with 14 bases remaining between them. In DNA, the CDR3 is TGTGCCTGGAGTGTACGGTGGGGATTCTCAGATACGCAGTATTTT. Translated, it gives CAWSVRWGFSDTQYF.

The chain has TRBV6-2 or TRBV6-3 and TRBJ1-6; D gene ambiguous. V lost 7 bases to trimming and J lost 12 bases, with 13 bases between them. Germline-derived CDR1 and CDR2 are MNHEY and SVGEGT. The CDR3 has 12 amino acids. CDR3 in amino acids: CASKVPSGPLHF. The CDR3 DNA is TGTGCCAGCAAGGTCCCCTCTGGACCCCTCCACTTT.

The rearrangement uses TRBV10-3 and TRBJ2-7, with 9 bases aligning to TRBD1. Per the germline V gene, CDR1 is ENHRY and CDR2 is SYGVKD. V shed 3 bases and J 6 bases; nucleotides not matched to a gene: 6. CDR3 length equals 14 residues. CDR3 region: CAISEKGQGFEQYF. The CDR3 DNA follows: TGTGCCATCAGTGAAAAGGGACAGGGTTTCGAGCAGTACTTC.

This clonotype was observed many times. The rearrangement joins TRBV4-1 to TRBJ2-1, with 10 nucleotides matching TRBD2. CDR3 length equals 16 residues. J gave up 13 bases and V 1 base, and 13 bases lay outside the gene matches. CDR1 MGHRA and CDR2 YSYEKL come from the germline V gene. CDR3 amino acids: CASSQGSSGGDLLQFF. The CDR3 bases are TGCGCCAGCAGCCAAGGCTCTAGCGGGGGTGACCTCCTTCAGTTCTTC.

This clonotype was detected many times. This chain joins TRBV12-3 or TRBV12-4 and TRBJ1-1, with D perhaps matching TRBD1 (6 bases). Trimming stripped 6 bases from V and 2 bases from J, with 7 bases between. The CDR3 has 12 amino acids. CDR3 nucleotides: TGTGCCAGCAGGGACAGCAACACTGAAGCTTTCTTT. Translation gives CASRDSNTEAFF.

This chain joins TRBV7-6 and TRBJ1-3; the D is unclear. Trimming removed 2 bases at V and 2 bases at J, with 16 bases between. The CDR3 runs to 17 residues. From germline, CDR1 is SGHVS and CDR2 FNYEAQ. The chain's CDR3 is CASSLRSRTSTGNTIYF. In DNA form, the CDR3 reads TGTGCCAGCAGCTTAAGGAGTCGTACTTCAACTGGAAACACCATATATTTT.

A few counts support this clonotype. The V and J genes are TRBV6-2 or TRBV6-3 and TRBJ2-1, with 7 positions matching TRBD1. Germline values: CDR1 MNHEY, CDR2 SVGEGT. This CDR3 region has 15 residues. V lost 6 bases to trimming and J lost 4 bases; unmatched junction nucleotides: 9. The CDR3 sequence: CASSRVGGPYNEQFF. DNA of the CDR3: TGTGCCAGCAGCCGTGTAGGGGGCCCTTACAATGAGCAGTTCTTC.

The chain is built from TRBV15 and TRBJ1-4, with D uncertain. In germline, CDR1 is LNHNV, CDR2 YYDKDF (reference sequence). The CDR3 contains 14 residues. Trimming left V 0 bases short and J 4 bases short, with 6 bases between. For the CDR3, the DNA is TGTGCCACCAGCAGAGAGCAGAGTAATGAAAAACTGTTTTTT. Translating it yields CATSREQSNEKLFF.

The chain employs TRBV7-2 and TRBJ1-6; 7 bases line up with TRBD1. Looked up from germline, CDR1 is SGHTA and CDR2 is FQGNSA. Germline trimming cut 1 base from V and 7 bases from J; bases unmatched to any gene: 7. The CDR3 is made up of 16 amino acids. The CDR3 is CASSLVPGGRNSPLHF. DNA of the CDR3: TGTGCCAGCAGCTTAGTCCCAGGGGGTAGGAATTCACCCCTCCACTTT.

This clonotype was counted only a few times. V is TRBV5-1 and J is TRBJ2-2; a possible D gene is TRBD1 (6 bases). V lost 1 base and J 1 base, leaving 11 bases between the germline ends. The CDR3 is 16 amino acids. The germline gives CDR1 SGHRS, CDR2 YFSETQ. The CDR3 DNA reads TGCGCCAGCAGCTTGAGTGGACAGCTGAACACCGGGGAGCTGTTTTTT. It specifies CASSLSGQLNTGELFF.

The chain combines TRBV7-9 with TRBJ2-1, with TRBD1 as a possible D gene (5 bases). Trimming took 7 bases from V and 6 from J, leaving 22 bases between them. Germline loops: CDR1 SEHNR, CDR2 FQNEAQ (reference sequence). This CDR3 is built from 16 residues. CDR3 DNA sequence: TGTGCCAGCACCCTCCCCAGGCCAGGGCGGACCAATGAGCAGTTCTTC. Protein product: CASTLPRPGRTNEQFF.

The chain has TRBV10-3 and TRBJ2-1; 8 bases map to TRBD1. V was clipped by 6 bases and J by 0 bases; unmatched bases: 16. There are 19 residues in the CDR3. In germline, CDR1 is ENHRY, CDR2 SYGVKD. The CDR3 protein is CAIRNMDRVAWTSYNEQFF. For the CDR3, the DNA is TGTGCCATCAGAAATATGGACAGGGTAGCCTGGACCTCCTACAATGAGCAGTTCTTC.

This clonotype appeared a few times. The chain joins TRBV6-2 or TRBV6-3 to TRBJ2-4; TRBD2 agrees at 7 bases. The V segment lost 2 bases and the J segment 0 bases; nucleotides outside the gene matches: 7. This CDR3 has 17 amino acids. CDR1 is MNHEY, CDR2 SVGEGT, per germline. CDR3 in DNA: TGTGCCAGCAGTTACCCCAGTGGGGGGGTAGCCAAAAACATTCAGTACTTC. Translation gives CASSYPSGGVAKNIQYF.

This clonotype was picked up a small number of times. The chain joins TRBV7-3 to TRBJ1-1; TRBD1 matches at 9 bases. Germline CDR1 SGHTA, CDR2 FQGTGA. CDR3 length equals 16 residues. With 2 bases clipped from V and 4 bases from J, the junction kept 8 bases outside the gene matches. This CDR3 reads CASSLSGTGRTTEAFF. Here the CDR3 DNA reads TGTGCCAGCAGCTTATCGGGGACAGGGCGGACCACTGAAGCTTTCTTT.

V is TRBV14 and J is TRBJ1-6; D is ambiguous. Looked up from germline, CDR1 is SGHDN and CDR2 is FVKESK. Trimming took off 0 bases at V and 10 bases at J, with 16 bases between the two ends. The CDR3 contains 16 residues. CDR3 coding DNA: TGTGCCAGCAGCCAAGATCAGTTGGGAGTCGGGTCACCCCTCCACTTT. This sequence encodes CASSQDQLGVGSPLHF.

This clonotype was found a few times. The V and J genes are TRBV15 and TRBJ1-4; D not resolved. The CDR3 has 14 residues. V lost 6 bases and J lost 4, with 12 bases in between. Germline assignment: CDR1 LNHNV and CDR2 YYDKDF (reference sequence). CDR3 protein: CATSTGNLNEKLFF. The CDR3 region has the DNA TGTGCCACCAGTACCGGCAACCTTAATGAAAAACTGTTTTTT.

V and J are TRBV3-1 and TRBJ1-1; D is unresolved. The CDR3 sequence is 15 residues long. CDR1 is LGHDT, CDR2 YNNKEL, per germline (reference sequence). The ends were cut back, 0 bases at V and 4 bases at J, with 12 bases in the middle. DNA for the CDR3: TGTGCCAGCAGCCAAGACCCCCCGGGTAGCACTGAAGCTTTCTTT. This sequence encodes CASSQDPPGSTEAFF.